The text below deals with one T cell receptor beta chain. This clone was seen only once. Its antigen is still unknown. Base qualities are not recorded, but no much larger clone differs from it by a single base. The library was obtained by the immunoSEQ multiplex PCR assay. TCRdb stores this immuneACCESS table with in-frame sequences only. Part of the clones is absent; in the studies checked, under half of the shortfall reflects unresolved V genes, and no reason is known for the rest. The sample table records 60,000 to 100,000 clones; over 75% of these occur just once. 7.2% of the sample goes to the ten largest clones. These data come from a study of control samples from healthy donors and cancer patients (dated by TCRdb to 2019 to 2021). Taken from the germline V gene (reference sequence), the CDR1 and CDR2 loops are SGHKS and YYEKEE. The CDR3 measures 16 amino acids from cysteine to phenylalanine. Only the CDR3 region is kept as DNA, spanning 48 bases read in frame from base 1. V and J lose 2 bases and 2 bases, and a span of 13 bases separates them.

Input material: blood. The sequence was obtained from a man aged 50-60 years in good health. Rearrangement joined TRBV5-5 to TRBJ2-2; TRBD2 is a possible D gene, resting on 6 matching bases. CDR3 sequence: CASSFPGAGNTGELFF. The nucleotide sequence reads TGTGCCAGCAGCTTTCCGGGAGCAGGTAACACCGGGGAGCTGTTTTTT.